Below, 5 T cell receptor beta chains from the same sample are listed, as sequenced in a study of blood T cells in healthy people across ages. Combining a sample-barcoded 5' primer with a J-beta primer mix, a second PCR ran for roughly 7 to 11 cycles. TCRdb passed the 5' RACE reads through MiXCR, listing each CDR3 protein once. The data hold about 800,000 distinct CDR3 sequences, with roughly 25% observed a single time. The data were also submitted as part of a second study, on T cells of mothers and their children.

The source material was blood. Every receptor here comes from a boy younger than 18 in good health.

This chain links TRBV7-2 with TRBJ1-3; TRBD1 matches 8 bases. J lost 2 bases, V lost 5 bases, and 5 bases had no gene match. The CDR3 totals 15 residues. The V gene's germline CDR1 is SGHTA and CDR2 FQGNSA. This chain's CDR3 is CASSVDRGPGNTIYF. CDR3 nucleotides: TGTGCCAGCAGCGTCGACAGGGGCCCTGGAAACACCATATATTTT.

V and J are TRBV6-6 and TRBJ1-4; D may be TRBD1 (6 bases). Germline CDR1 reads MNHNY; CDR2 reads SVGAGI (reference sequence). The CDR3 covers 14 residues. The ends were cut back, 6 bases at V and 7 bases at J, with 15 bases in the middle. CDR3 DNA: TGTGCCAGCAGCCACGGGGGCCCTCCTGAAAAACTGTTTTTT. Translation: CASSHGGPPEKLFF.

V is TRBV27 and J is TRBJ2-4; D gene uncertain. V was cut by 2 bases and J by 0 bases, with 11 bases left in between. The CDR3 length is 16 residues. Germline CDR1 reads MNHEY; CDR2 reads SMNVEV (reference sequence). DNA for the CDR3: TGTGCCAGCAGTTTAGTCGGCTCTTCAGCCAAAAACATTCAGTACTTC. As protein: CASSLVGSSAKNIQYF.

The chain uses TRBV5-5 and TRBJ1-2; D may be TRBD1 (6 bases). The CDR3 contains 14 residues. Germline V gene data show CDR1 as SGHKS and CDR2 as YYEKEE (reference sequence). Trimming cost V 7 bases and J 4 bases, with 17 bases left between them. This chain's CDR3 is CASHRGQGPYGYTF. DNA for the CDR3: TGTGCCAGCCATCGGGGGCAGGGGCCCTATGGCTACACCTTC.

The genes are TRBV20-1 and TRBJ1-4; D not resolved. The V gene's germline CDR1 is DFQATT and CDR2 SNEGSKA (reference sequence). The CDR3 sequence is 12 residues long. V was pared by 5 bases and J by 8 bases, with 12 bases between. For the CDR3, the DNA is TGCAGTGCTGCACCACCTTTAGAAAAACTGTTTTTT. Its protein product is CSAAPPLEKLFF.